A selection of T cell receptor beta chains follows, all from one sample in a study of blood T cells in healthy people across ages. TCRdb ran MiXCR on the 5' RACE reads and lists one entry per CDR3 protein. The sample lists about a million distinct CDR3 sequences, more than 30% occurring once. Sequencing used blood. The receptors shown here come from a man younger than 35 in good health. Both conserved end residues are part of each CDR3. A D gene is named only where the DNA matches it firmly. Some rows have no size entry. The others give once, few or many, or a class for an expanded clone.

j_call: TRBJ1-2; clone_size: .; v_call: TRBV4-3; d_call: .; cdr3_aa: CASSSDLAAANYGYTF; cdr3_nt: TGCGCCAGCAGCTCTGATTTAGCGGCGGCTAACTATGGCTACACCTTC
j_call: TRBJ1-1; clone_size: once; v_call: TRBV7-3; d_call: .; cdr3_aa: CASSLDDNSEAFF; cdr3_nt: TGTGCCAGCAGCTTAGACGACAACTCTGAAGCTTTCTTT
j_call: TRBJ2-5; clone_size: .; v_call: TRBV10-3; d_call: TRBD2; cdr3_aa: CAISQGLAEETQYF; cdr3_nt: TGTGCCATCAGCCAAGGACTAGCAGAAGAGACCCAGTACTTC
j_call: TRBJ1-2; clone_size: .; v_call: TRBV6-5; d_call: TRBD1; cdr3_aa: CASSAGTGSFTF; cdr3_nt: TGTGCCAGCAGTGCCGGGACAGGGTCATTCACCTTC
j_call: TRBJ1-5; clone_size: few; v_call: TRBV11-1; d_call: .; cdr3_aa: CASSLAAGGMPKSDQPQHF; cdr3_nt: TGTGCCAGCAGCTTAGCAGCGGGCGGGATGCCGAAGTCGGATCAGCCCCAGCATTTT
j_call: TRBJ2-4; clone_size: .; v_call: TRBV15; d_call: .; cdr3_aa: CATSSRDPKNIQYF; cdr3_nt: TGTGCCACCAGCAGTAGGGACCCCAAAAACATTCAGTACTTC
j_call: TRBJ2-1; clone_size: few; v_call: TRBV27; d_call: TRBD2; cdr3_aa: CASSLLGVSGTSRNEQFF; cdr3_nt: TGTGCCAGCAGTTTGTTGGGCGTGTCCGGGACTAGTAGAAATGAGCAGTTCTTC
j_call: TRBJ1-1; clone_size: .; v_call: TRBV20-1; d_call: .; cdr3_aa: CSAAEGGAFTEAFF; cdr3_nt: TGCAGTGCAGCCGAGGGGGGAGCGTTTACTGAAGCTTTCTTT
j_call: TRBJ1-1; clone_size: .; v_call: TRBV5-1; d_call: .; cdr3_aa: CASSWGGGTNTEAFF; cdr3_nt: TGCGCCAGCAGTTGGGGTGGAGGTACTAACACTGAAGCTTTCTTT
j_call: TRBJ1-4; clone_size: many; v_call: TRBV20-1; d_call: .; cdr3_aa: CSARAQGLPNEKLFF; cdr3_nt: TGCAGTGCTAGAGCTCAGGGGCTTCCTAATGAAAAACTGTTTTTT
j_call: TRBJ2-4; clone_size: .; v_call: TRBV20-1; d_call: .; cdr3_aa: CSVSGRPVENIQYF; cdr3_nt: TGCAGTGTTTCGGGGCGGCCCGTGGAAAACATTCAGTACTTC
j_call: TRBJ1-1; clone_size: .; v_call: TRBV7-8; d_call: .; cdr3_aa: CASSGSQGRYTEAFF; cdr3_nt: TGTGCCAGCAGCGGATCCCAGGGAAGGTACACTGAGGCTTTCTTT
j_call: TRBJ2-6; clone_size: .; v_call: TRBV9; d_call: .; cdr3_aa: CASSAFGQVYSGANVLTF; cdr3_nt: TGTGCCAGCAGCGCCTTTGGGCAGGTATATAGTGGGGCCAACGTCCTGACTTTC
j_call: TRBJ2-7; clone_size: few; v_call: TRBV6-6; d_call: .; cdr3_aa: CASTPSGVYEQYF; cdr3_nt: TGTGCCAGCACTCCTTCCGGGGTCTACGAGCAGTACTTC
j_call: TRBJ2-3; clone_size: .; v_call: TRBV20-1; d_call: TRBD1; cdr3_aa: CSATRDRKMTDTQYF; cdr3_nt: TGCAGTGCTACCCGGGACAGGAAGATGACAGATACGCAGTATTTT
j_call: TRBJ1-2; clone_size: .; v_call: TRBV29-1; d_call: TRBD1; cdr3_aa: CSVEDRPVGDSLKMANYGYTF; cdr3_nt: TGCAGCGTTGAAGACCGTCCCGTGGGGGACAGCCTCAAAATGGCTAACTATGGCTACACCTTC
j_call: TRBJ1-2; clone_size: .; v_call: TRBV7-9; d_call: .; cdr3_aa: CASSSGTGFGYTF; cdr3_nt: TGTGCCAGCAGCTCCGGAACAGGTTTTGGCTACACCTTC
j_call: TRBJ2-1; clone_size: few; v_call: TRBV12-3/TRBV12-4; d_call: .; cdr3_aa: CATADRYYNEQFF; cdr3_nt: TGTGCCACCGCCGACAGATACTACAATGAGCAGTTCTTC
j_call: TRBJ2-1; clone_size: .; v_call: TRBV24-1; d_call: .; cdr3_aa: CATSDLMGGSYNEQFF; cdr3_nt: TGTGCCACCAGTGATTTGATGGGGGGTTCCTACAATGAGCAGTTCTTC
j_call: TRBJ2-5; clone_size: .; v_call: TRBV2; d_call: TRBD2; cdr3_aa: CASTLGGLAGGETQYF; cdr3_nt: TGTGCCAGCACCCTCGGGGGACTAGCGGGAGGGGAGACCCAGTACTTC
j_call: TRBJ1-5; clone_size: few; v_call: TRBV18; d_call: TRBD1; cdr3_aa: CASSRQTGEDQPQHF; cdr3_nt: TGTGCCAGCTCCAGACAGACAGGGGAAGATCAGCCCCAGCATTTT
j_call: TRBJ1-2; clone_size: few; v_call: TRBV19; d_call: TRBD1; cdr3_aa: CASRGQSNYGYTF; cdr3_nt: TGTGCCAGTAGGGGACAGAGTAACTATGGCTACACCTTC
j_call: TRBJ1-2; clone_size: many; v_call: TRBV29-1; d_call: .; cdr3_aa: CSVATGSNGYTF; cdr3_nt: TGCAGCGTTGCCACAGGGTCTAACGGCTACACCTTC
j_call: TRBJ1-4; clone_size: .; v_call: TRBV20-1; d_call: .; cdr3_aa: CSATNRQSTNEKLFF; cdr3_nt: TGCAGTGCTACTAACCGACAGTCAACTAATGAAAAACTGTTTTTT
j_call: TRBJ1-1; clone_size: few; v_call: TRBV30; d_call: .; cdr3_aa: CAWSAAGTTNTEAFF; cdr3_nt: TGTGCCTGGAGTGCCGCCGGGACAACCAACACTGAAGCTTTCTTT
j_call: TRBJ1-2; clone_size: .; v_call: TRBV5-8; d_call: TRBD1; cdr3_aa: CASSNLRTGGIYGYTF; cdr3_nt: TGTGCCAGCAGCAACCTACGGACAGGGGGCATTTATGGCTACACCTTC
j_call: TRBJ2-7; clone_size: once; v_call: TRBV27; d_call: .; cdr3_aa: CASSLSIRGVEQYF; cdr3_nt: TGTGCCAGCAGTTTATCCATACGGGGAGTTGAGCAGTACTTC
j_call: TRBJ1-2; clone_size: .; v_call: TRBV20-1; d_call: .; cdr3_aa: CSAIARGTYGYAF; cdr3_nt: TGCAGTGCTATCGCCAGGGGAACCTATGGCTACGCCTTC
j_call: TRBJ2-7; clone_size: few; v_call: TRBV15; d_call: TRBD1; cdr3_aa: CATSRVQGASYEQYF; cdr3_nt: TGTGCCACCAGCAGAGTACAGGGGGCCAGCTACGAGCAGTACTTC
j_call: TRBJ1-5; clone_size: .; v_call: TRBV14; d_call: TRBD1; cdr3_aa: CASSLDRDRGLEPQHF; cdr3_nt: TGTGCCAGCAGCCTAGACCGGGACAGGGGGCTGGAGCCCCAGCATTTT
j_call: TRBJ1-4; clone_size: .; v_call: TRBV4-1; d_call: .; cdr3_aa: CASSQVGLPNEKLFF; cdr3_nt: TGCGCCAGCAGCCAAGTAGGTCTTCCGAATGAAAAACTGTTTTTT
j_call: TRBJ2-1; clone_size: .; v_call: TRBV5-6; d_call: TRBD2; cdr3_aa: CASSLWTSGGGNEQFF; cdr3_nt: TGTGCCAGCAGCTTGTGGACTAGCGGGGGAGGAAATGAGCAGTTCTTC
j_call: TRBJ1-5; clone_size: once; v_call: TRBV9; d_call: .; cdr3_aa: CASSVEDGSDQPQHF; cdr3_nt: TGTGCCAGCAGCGTAGAGGACGGTAGCGATCAGCCCCAGCATTTT
j_call: TRBJ1-1; clone_size: few; v_call: TRBV2; d_call: .; cdr3_aa: CASSEALRGSTEAFF; cdr3_nt: TGTGCCAGCAGTGAGGCCCTCCGGGGGTCCACTGAAGCTTTCTTT
j_call: TRBJ1-1; clone_size: few; v_call: TRBV7-2; d_call: .; cdr3_aa: CASSLHGGSNTEAFF; cdr3_nt: TGTGCCAGCAGCTTACATGGGGGGTCGAACACTGAAGCTTTCTTT
j_call: TRBJ1-2; clone_size: .; v_call: TRBV19; d_call: TRBD1; cdr3_aa: CASSTLQGAYGYTF; cdr3_nt: TGTGCCAGTAGTACGTTACAGGGGGCCTATGGCTACACCTTC